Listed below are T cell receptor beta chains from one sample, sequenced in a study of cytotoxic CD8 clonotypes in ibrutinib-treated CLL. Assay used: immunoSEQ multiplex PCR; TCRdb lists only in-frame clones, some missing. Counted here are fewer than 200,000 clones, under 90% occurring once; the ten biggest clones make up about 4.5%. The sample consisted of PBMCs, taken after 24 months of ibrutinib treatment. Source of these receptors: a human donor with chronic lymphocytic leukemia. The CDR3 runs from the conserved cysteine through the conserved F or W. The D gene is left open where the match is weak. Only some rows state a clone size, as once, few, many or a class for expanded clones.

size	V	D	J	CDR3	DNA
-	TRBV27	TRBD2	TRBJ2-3	CASRTSERTDTQYF	TGTGCCAGCCGGACTAGCGAACGCACAGATACGCAGTATTTT
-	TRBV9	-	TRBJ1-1	CASSGRGRGREVSSTEAFF	TGTGCCAGCAGCGGACGCGGCAGGGGTAGGGAAGTTAGTAGCACTGAAGCTTTCTTT
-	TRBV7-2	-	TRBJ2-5	CASGRETQYF	TGTGCCAGCGGTCGAGAGACCCAGTACTTC
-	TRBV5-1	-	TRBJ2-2	CASSQRSPNTGELFF	TGCGCCAGCAGCCAGCGGTCCCCGAACACCGGGGAGCTGTTTTTT
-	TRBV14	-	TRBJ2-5	CASSQDLRGEQETQYF	TGTGCCAGCAGCCAAGATTTGCGGGGCGAGCAAGAGACCCAGTACTTC
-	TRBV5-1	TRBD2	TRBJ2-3	CASSELLAGTTDTQYF	TGCGCCAGCAGCGAGCTCCTAGCGGGAACCACAGATACGCAGTATTTT
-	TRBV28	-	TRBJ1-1	CASRDTEAFF	TGTGCCAGCAGGGACACTGAAGCTTTCTTT
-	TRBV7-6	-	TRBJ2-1	CASSSRPGQSRVNEQFF	TGTGCCAGCAGCTCTAGGCCGGGGCAGTCAAGGGTCAATGAGCAGTTCTTC
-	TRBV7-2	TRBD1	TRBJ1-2	CASSLAGTGGAWGYTF	TGTGCCAGCAGCTTAGCGGGGACAGGGGGCGCGTGGGGCTACACCTTC
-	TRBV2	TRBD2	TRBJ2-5	CASSRSGRGVLQETQYF	TGTGCCAGCAGTAGGTCGGGACGGGGGGTCCTCCAAGAGACCCAGTACTTC
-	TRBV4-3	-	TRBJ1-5	CASSQDRAGGAPQHF	TGCGCCAGCAGCCAAGATCGGGCCGGTGGGGCTCCCCAGCATTTT
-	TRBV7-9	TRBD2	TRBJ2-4	CASSSASGRGNIQYF	TGTGCCAGCAGCTCGGCTAGCGGGAGAGGAAACATTCAGTACTTC
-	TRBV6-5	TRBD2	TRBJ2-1	CASSLSGDSYNEQFF	TGTGCCAGCAGTCTCAGCGGGGACTCCTACAATGAGCAGTTCTTC
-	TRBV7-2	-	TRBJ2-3	CASSPGLRGDTQYF	TGTGCCAGCAGCCCGGGACTCCGCGGGGATACGCAGTATTTT
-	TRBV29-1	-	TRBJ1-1	CSGGGGANTEAFF	TGCAGCGGCGGAGGGGGGGCTAACACTGAAGCTTTCTTT
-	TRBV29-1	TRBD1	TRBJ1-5	CSSNPGQTSNQPQHF	TGCAGCTCTAACCCGGGACAGACTAGCAATCAGCCCCAGCATTTT
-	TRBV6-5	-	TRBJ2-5	CASSYLWTVQETQYF	TGTGCCAGCAGTTACCTATGGACAGTACAAGAGACCCAGTACTTC
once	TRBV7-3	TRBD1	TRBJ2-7	CASSLSRTGRTYEQYF	TGTGCCAGCAGCTTATCAAGGACAGGAAGAACCTACGAGCAGTACTTC
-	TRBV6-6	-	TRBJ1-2	CASSSETGIYGYTF	TGTGCCAGCAGTTCGGAGACGGGGATCTATGGCTACACCTTC
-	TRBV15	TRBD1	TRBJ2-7	CATSRARTGFVEQYF	TGTGCCACCAGCAGAGCCCGGACAGGGTTCGTCGAGCAGTACTTC
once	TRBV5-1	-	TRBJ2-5	CASSLLTGRQETQYF	TGCGCCAGCAGCTTGCTTACGGGCAGACAAGAGACCCAGTACTTC
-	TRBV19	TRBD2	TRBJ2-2	CASSTGTTHTGELFF	TGTGCCAGTAGTACCGGGACTACCCACACCGGGGAGCTGTTTTTT
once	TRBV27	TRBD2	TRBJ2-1	CASSPPTSGARYNEQFF	TGTGCCAGCAGTCCCCCTACTAGCGGAGCGCGATACAATGAGCAGTTCTTC
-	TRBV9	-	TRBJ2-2	CASSPDLNTGELFF	TGTGCCAGCAGCCCCGACTTGAACACCGGGGAGCTGTTTTTT
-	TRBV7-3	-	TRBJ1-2	CASSPGPGYGYTF	TGTGCCAGCAGCCCGGGCCCGGGGTATGGCTACACCTTC
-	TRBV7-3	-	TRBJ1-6	CASSLGRGRRMGSPLHF	TGTGCCAGCAGCTTAGGTCGGGGGAGGAGAATGGGTTCACCCCTCCACTTT
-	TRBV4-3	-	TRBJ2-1	CASSQGRTVNNEQFF	TGCGCCAGCAGCCAGGGACGGACGGTAAACAATGAGCAGTTCTTC
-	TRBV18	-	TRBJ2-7	CASSPRSTSSYEQYF	TGTGCCAGCTCCCCGCGTAGTACTAGCTCCTACGAGCAGTACTTC
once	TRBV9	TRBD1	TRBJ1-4	CASSVSLGTANEKLFF	TGTGCCAGCAGCGTCAGCCTCGGGACAGCCAATGAAAAACTGTTTTTT
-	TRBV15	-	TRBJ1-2	CATSRVDSYGYTF	TGTGCCACCAGCAGAGTCGACAGCTATGGCTACACCTTC
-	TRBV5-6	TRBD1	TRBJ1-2	CASSGQGPFGYTF	TGTGCCAGCAGCGGACAGGGTCCGTTTGGCTACACCTTC
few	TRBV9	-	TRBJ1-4	CASSAGQSTNEKLFF	TGTGCCAGCAGCGCCGGACAGTCAACTAATGAAAAACTGTTTTTT
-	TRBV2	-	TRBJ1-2	CASRITNYGYTF	TGTGCCAGCAGGATAACAAACTATGGCTACACCTTC
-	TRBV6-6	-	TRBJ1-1	CASSYTDEAFF	TGTGCCAGCAGCTACACGGATGAAGCTTTCTTT
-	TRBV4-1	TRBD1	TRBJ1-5	CASSATGTGNQPQHF	TGCGCCAGCAGCGCAACCGGGACAGGGAATCAGCCCCAGCATTTT
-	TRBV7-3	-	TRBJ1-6	CASSLIGTGNSPLHF	TGTGCCAGCAGCTTAATAGGTACTGGCAATTCACCCCTCCACTTT
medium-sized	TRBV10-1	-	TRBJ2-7	CASSGTTYEQYF	TGCGCCAGCAGTGGGACTACCTACGAGCAGTACTTC
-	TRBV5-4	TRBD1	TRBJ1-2	CASSGQGQGVGGYTF	TGTGCCAGCAGCGGCCAGGGACAGGGGGTTGGTGGCTACACCTTC
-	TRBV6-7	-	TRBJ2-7	CASSYSGSSYPGQYF	TGTGCCAGCAGTTACTCCGGCTCATCCTATCCGGGGCAGTACTTC